The 32 T cell receptor beta chains in this list originate from one sample, sequenced in a study of CD8+CD57+ T cells in acquired aplastic anemia. Profiling of TCR beta VDJ combinations and CDR3 sequences used genomic DNA as template. One entry per CDR3 protein results from TCRdb running MiXCR on the reads. This sample has 100,000 to 150,000 distinct CDR3 sequences, with about two fifths found just once. CD8+CD57+ cell expansion, shown by flow cytometry, had occurred in the patients selected for sequencing. The specimen was sorted CD4+, CD8+, or CD8+CD57+ T cells (not recorded which) from PBMCs. These receptors were collected from a human donor with aplastic anemia.

The V and J genes are TRBV10-3 and TRBJ1-6; possibly TRBD1 for D (6 bases). CDR1 and CDR2 (germline): ENHRY, SYGVKD. The CDR3 spans 16 residues. The germline V and J ends were trimmed by 6 bases and 1 base, with 13 bases remaining between them. The CDR3 DNA sequence: TGTGCCATCAGCGTAGGGGGGGTGTCCTATAATTCACCCCTCCACTTT. Amino acid sequence: CAISVGGVSYNSPLHF.

In this sample, this clonotype turned up a few times. The chain uses TRBV6-5 and TRBJ2-5, with 8 positions matching TRBD2. The CDR3 totals 16 residues. V lost 2 bases and J lost 5; bases outside the gene matches: 10. Germline loops: CDR1 MNHEY, CDR2 SVGAGI. Written as DNA, the CDR3 is TGTGCCAGCAGTTACGAGCGGGGGACGATCTCGGAGACCCAGTACTTC. Translation: CASSYERGTISETQYF.

In its sample, this clonotype was seen many times. This chain uses TRBV20-1 with TRBJ1-1; 8 nucleotides match TRBD1. V was clipped by 3 bases and J by 2 bases; unmatched bases: 8. The CDR3 covers 15 residues. Per the germline V gene, CDR1 is DFQATT and CDR2 is SNEGSKA (reference sequence). CDR3 bases: TGCAGTGCTAGTAGTACTGACAGGGGAAACACTGAAGCTTTCTTT. Translation gives CSASSTDRGNTEAFF.

This clonotype appeared many times. The rearrangement links TRBV4-3 to TRBJ1-2, with a weak D call TRBD1 (5 bases). This CDR3 comprises 13 residues. Germline V gene data show CDR1 as LGHNA and CDR2 as YSLEER. The V and J ends lost 4 bases and 4 bases respectively, with 10 bases between them. The CDR3 DNA follows: TGCGCCAGCAGCCCGCAGGGAGGCTATGGCTACACCTTC. This encodes CASSPQGGYGYTF.

This clonotype was seen a handful of times. CDR3 region: CASSRQNYGYTF. Written as DNA, the CDR3 is TGTGCCAGTAGTCGACAGAACTATGGCTACACCTTC. The chain recombines TRBV19 with TRBJ1-2, with D tentatively TRBD1 (5 bases). With 5 bases removed from V and 2 bases from J, the gap between germline ends came to 6 bases. Germline-derived CDR1 and CDR2 are LNHDA and SQIVND (reference sequence). This CDR3 spans 12 amino acids. The full variable domain, with the rest looked up from reference TRBV19 and TRBJ1-2, is DGGITQSPKYLFRKEGQNVTLSCEQNLNHDAMYWYRQDPGQGLRLIYYSQIVNDFQKGDIAEGYSVSREKKESFPLTVTSAQKNPTAFYLCASSRQNYGYTFGSGTRLTVV.

This clonotype has ten or more counts. The V call is TRBV20-1, the J call TRBJ2-4, with a possible D match to TRBD1 (5 bases). CDR1 is DFQATT, CDR2 SNEGSKA, per germline (reference sequence). Trimming removed 6 bases from V and 6 bases from J, with 15 bases in between. The CDR3 totals 13 residues. The CDR3, as DNA: TGCAGTGCCGCTCAGGGAATAGGAAACATTCAGTACTTC. Its protein product is CSAAQGIGNIQYF.

V usage is TRBV27 and J usage is TRBJ1-2; D might be TRBD1 (5 bases). Per germline, CDR1 MNHEY and CDR2 SMNVEV (reference sequence). V lost 3 bases to trimming and J lost 5 bases, with 13 bases between them. The CDR3 is 14 amino acids. CDR3 sequence: CASSFSRDRYGYTF. Here the CDR3 DNA reads TGTGCCAGCAGTTTCTCCAGGGATCGGTATGGCTACACCTTC.

The V and J genes are TRBV20-1 and TRBJ1-6; TRBD1 is a possible D gene (6 bases). Germline CDR1 and CDR2: DFQATT and SNEGSKA (reference sequence). The CDR3 covers 13 residues. Trimming cost V 3 bases and J 9 bases, with 12 bases left between them. The chain's CDR3 is CSARDSSGSPLHF. CDR3 sequence (DNA): TGCAGTGCTAGGGACAGTTCGGGTTCACCCCTCCACTTT.

To note about this clonotype: A much larger clone lies a single base off, so this may be a read error. V and J are TRBV10-3 and TRBJ1-1; D is possibly TRBD1 (6 bases). This CDR3 has 14 amino acids. Germline V lookup: CDR1 ENHRY, CDR2 SYGVKD. The CDR3 sequence is CASSIRGYGTEAFF. Written as DNA, the CDR3 is TGTGCCAGCAGTATCAGGGGTTACGGCACTGAAGCTTTCTTT.

The chain recombines TRBV19 with TRBJ1-2; D is undetermined. This CDR3 spans 14 amino acids. The V and J ends lost 2 bases and 3 bases respectively, with 10 bases between them. Germline V gene lookup returns CDR1 LNHDA and CDR2 SQIVND (reference sequence). The CDR3, as DNA: TGTGCCAGTAGTATACCGGGGAGGTACTATGGCTACACCTTC. Translated, it gives CASSIPGRYYGYTF.

This clonotype showed up many times. V usage is TRBV5-1 and J usage is TRBJ2-3; TRBD2 might be the D (7 bases). V lost 9 bases to trimming and J lost 2 bases, with 13 bases between them. Germline CDR1 is SGHRS and CDR2 is YFSETQ. The CDR3 is 13 amino acids. In nucleotides, the CDR3 is TGCGCCACCAGAGGGGGGGTCACAGATACGCAGTATTTT. Protein product: CATRGGVTDTQYF.

The chain carries TRBV6-1 and TRBJ2-5, with 7 bases fitting TRBD2. Germline lookup yields CDR1 MNHNS and CDR2 SASEGT. This CDR3 has 17 residues. The junction had 11 bases not matched to a gene; V was cut back by 4 bases and J by 0 bases. The CDR3 DNA sequence: TGTGCCAGCAGTGTAGGGCTAGCGGAAAGGTACCAAGAGACCCAGTACTTC. Amino acids: CASSVGLAERYQETQYF.

This clonotype was found many times. V usage is TRBV7-2 and J usage is TRBJ1-4, with D perhaps matching TRBD1 (5 bases). Trimming shortened V by 3 bases and J by 7 bases, and 9 bases separated the two germline ends. In germline, CDR1 is SGHTA, CDR2 FQGNSA. The CDR3 runs to 13 residues. The CDR3 DNA reads as TGTGCCAGCAGCTTGGGGGGTCGTGAAAAACTGTTTTTT. Translation: CASSLGGREKLFF. The entire variable domain, with the rest obtained from reference TRBV7-2 and TRBJ1-4, is as follows: GAGVSQSPSNKVTEKGKDVELRCDPISGHTALYWYRQSLGQGLEFLIYFQGNSAPDKSGLPSDRFSAERTGGSVSTLTIQRTQQEDSAVYLCASSLGGREKLFFGSGTQLSVL.

This chain connects TRBV10-3 to TRBJ2-3; tentatively, D is TRBD1 (5 bases). The CDR3 has 17 residues. The V and J ends lost 5 bases and 6 bases respectively, with 24 bases between them. From germline, CDR1 is ENHRY and CDR2 SYGVKD. The CDR3 sequence: CAISRGSQGSEFDTQYF. CDR3 DNA: TGTGCCATCAGTCGCGGTAGTCAGGGTTCGGAATTCGATACGCAGTATTTT.

This clonotype was observed at least ten times. This chain uses TRBV6-1 with TRBJ1-1; no reliable D call. Trimming stripped 6 bases from V and 5 bases from J, with 16 bases between. In germline, CDR1 is MNHNS, CDR2 SASEGT. The CDR3 totals 14 residues. The CDR3 loop is CASSRPSGTTEAFF. The CDR3 nucleotides read TGTGCCAGCAGCCGGCCCTCCGGTACGACTGAAGCTTTCTTT.

On this clonotype: The junction and the germline gene differ at one end; a read error may be behind it. The rearrangement links TRBV2 to TRBJ2-7; D is undetermined. Germline CDR1 reads SNHLY; CDR2 reads FYNNEI. This CDR3 spans 12 amino acids. The CDR3 sequence: CVSSLPEGEQYF. Written as DNA, the CDR3 is TGTGTCAGCAGCCTCCCGGAAGGTGAGCAGTACTTC.

This clonotype was counted ten times or more. The chain recombines TRBV3-1 with TRBJ2-7, with 9 positions matching TRBD2. Germline lookup yields CDR1 LGHDT and CDR2 YNNKEL (reference sequence). V lost 4 bases and J lost 2; bases outside the gene matches: 6. The CDR3 covers 15 residues. CDR3: CASSPQAGGPYEQYF. Here the CDR3 DNA reads TGTGCCAGCAGCCCGCAAGCGGGGGGTCCCTACGAGCAGTACTTC.

This clonotype occurred a few times. V and J are TRBV29-1 and TRBJ2-3, with D perhaps TRBD2 (7 bases). This CDR3 is built from 14 residues. Germline CDR1 and CDR2: SQVTM and ANQGSEA. The V gene lost 5 bases and the J gene lost 2 bases, with 14 bases spanning the gap. CDR3: CSVRRGPNTDTQYF. CDR3 coding DNA: TGCAGCGTTAGGCGGGGGCCGAACACAGATACGCAGTATTTT.

This clonotype was seen a handful of times. The genes are TRBV18 and TRBJ1-1, with 7 bases aligning to TRBD1. V was clipped by 5 bases and J by 1 base; unmatched bases: 4. CDR1 is KGHSH, CDR2 LQKENI, per germline. The CDR3 has 14 residues. The CDR3 reads CASSTGAGNTEAFF. CDR3 nucleotide sequence: TGTGCCAGCTCAACAGGGGCCGGGAACACTGAAGCTTTCTTT.

Many counts were recorded for this clonotype. The chain links TRBV6-1 to TRBJ1-6; 8 nucleotides align to TRBD1. Germline V gene data show CDR1 as MNHNS and CDR2 as SASEGT. J lost 10 bases, V lost 6 bases, and 5 bases had no gene match. There are 13 residues in the CDR3. For the CDR3, the DNA is TGTGCCAGCAGGACCACAGGGGGATCACCCCTCCACTTT. Translated, it gives CASRTTGGSPLHF.

This clonotype was detected only a few times. The chain has TRBV2 and TRBJ2-3; D call uncertain. The CDR3 has 12 amino acids. CDR1 and CDR2 from the germline V gene are SNHLY and FYNNEI. Trimming cost V 4 bases and J 3 bases, with 5 bases left between them. The CDR3 is CASSGITDTQYF. CDR3 DNA: TGTGCCAGCAGTGGCATTACAGATACGCAGTATTTT.

The chain combines TRBV5-1 with TRBJ1-4, with D unresolved. Deletions cut 3 bases from V and 8 bases from J, with 2 bases between. CDR3 length equals 10 residues. Germline V gives CDR1 SGHRS, CDR2 YFSETQ. The CDR3 sequence: CASSSEKLFF. The CDR3 DNA reads as TGCGCCAGCAGCTCAGAAAAACTGTTTTTT.

Many counts were recorded for this clonotype. This chain joins TRBV5-6 and TRBJ1-4; D is possibly TRBD1 (5 bases). From germline, CDR1 is SGHDT and CDR2 YYEEEE. CDR3 length: 12 amino acids. V lost 4 bases and J 7 bases, leaving 8 bases between the germline ends. The CDR3 DNA reads as TGTGCCAGCAGCCGGGGGGGTGAAAAACTGTTTTTT. It is translated as CASSRGGEKLFF. The variable domain in full, completed from reference TRBV5-6 and TRBJ1-4, reads DAGVTQSPTHLIKTRGQQVTLRCSPKSGHDTVSWYQQALGQGPQFIFQYYEEEERQRGNFPDRFSGHQFPNYSSELNVNALLLGDSALYLCASSRGGEKLFFGSGTQLSVL.

V usage is TRBV25-1 and J usage is TRBJ2-5; the D gene could be TRBD1 or TRBD2 (6 bases each). The V end lost 7 bases, the J end lost 5 bases, and 11 bases lay between the germline ends. The CDR3 has 12 residues. Germline loops: CDR1 MGHDK, CDR2 SYGVNS. CDR3 protein: CASMGAGETQYF. The CDR3 DNA sequence: TGTGCCAGCATGGGGGCGGGGGAGACCCAGTACTTC.

This clonotype was recorded at least ten times. The CDR3 spells CASSVSLLSGNTIYF. In DNA form, the CDR3 reads TGTGCCAGCAGCGTATCCCTTTTATCTGGAAACACCATATATTTT. The chain joins TRBV9 to TRBJ1-3; D is uncertain. The CDR3 contains 15 residues. The germline V gene has CDR1 SGDLS and CDR2 YYNGEE. With 1 base removed from V and 1 base from J, the gap between germline ends came to 9 bases. The full variable domain, in which reference TRBV9 and TRBJ1-3 provide the parts outside the CDR3, is DSGVTQTPKHLITATGQRVTLRCSPRSGDLSVYWYQQSLDQGLQFLIQYYNGEERAKGNILERFSAQQFPDLHSELNLSSLELGDSALYFCASSVSLLSGNTIYFGEGSWLTVV.

There are a few counts of this clonotype. The rearrangement links TRBV27 to TRBJ2-7; 13 bases map to TRBD2. The CDR3 runs 15 residues. Trimming at V came to 2 bases and at J to 2 bases, leaving 0 bases not matched to a gene. The V gene's germline CDR1 is MNHEY and CDR2 SMNVEV (reference sequence). The CDR3 DNA reads as TGTGCCAGCAGTTTAGGGACTAGCGGGGCCTACGAGCAGTACTTC. Translated, it gives CASSLGTSGAYEQYF.

The chain carries TRBV19 and TRBJ2-1; 11 positions agree with TRBD2. Germline CDR1 reads LNHDA; CDR2 reads SQIVND (reference sequence). The CDR3 covers 15 residues. With V trimmed by 3 bases and J by 5 bases, 3 bases remained unmatched. DNA of the CDR3: TGTGCCAGTAGTATGCTAGCGGGGGGAAACAATGAGCAGTTCTTC. This codes for CASSMLAGGNNEQFF. The whole variable domain, remainder taken from reference TRBV19 and TRBJ2-1, is DGGITQSPKYLFRKEGQNVTLSCEQNLNHDAMYWYRQDPGQGLRLIYYSQIVNDFQKGDIAEGYSVSREKKESFPLTVTSAQKNPTAFYLCASSMLAGGNNEQFFGPGTRLTVL.

This clonotype was found many times. V usage is TRBV4-2 and J usage is TRBJ1-5; D gene unclear. This CDR3 comprises 17 residues. From germline, CDR1 is LGHNA and CDR2 YNFKEQ. Trimming took 7 bases from V and 1 from J, leaving 20 bases between them. CDR3 amino acids: CASNGRGGFSSNQPQHF. Here the CDR3 DNA reads TGTGCCAGCAACGGGCGGGGTGGTTTTTCGAGCAATCAGCCCCAGCATTTT.

There are a few counts of this clonotype. The rearrangement joins TRBV12-3 or TRBV12-4 to TRBJ1-2, with D uncertain. Trimming removed 6 bases from V and 2 bases from J, with 28 bases in between. The CDR3 consists of 19 residues. In nucleotides, the CDR3 is TGTGCCAGCAGAAGAGAGGTACCTCTTGCGGACTTACTGAACTATGGCTACACCTTC. The encoded protein is CASRREVPLADLLNYGYTF.

This clonotype was counted ten times or more. This chain joins TRBV9 and TRBJ2-5; the match to TRBD1 covers 7 bases. The CDR3 covers 15 residues. J was trimmed by 4 bases and V by 3 bases; bases with no gene match: 9. From germline, CDR1 is SGDLS and CDR2 YYNGEE. CDR3 DNA sequence: TGTGCCAGCAGCGCCGAGGGGGCCGTTTTAGAGACCCAGTACTTC. Its protein is CASSAEGAVLETQYF.

This clonotype was seen many times. The genes are TRBV19 and TRBJ2-7, with a weak D call TRBD1 (6 bases). The length of the CDR3 is 15 residues. CDR1 and CDR2 from the germline V gene are LNHDA and SQIVND (reference sequence). Trimming shortened V by 6 bases and J by 2 bases, and 17 bases separated the two germline ends. CDR3 region: CASSNPGTSTYEQYF. Here the CDR3 DNA reads TGTGCCAGTAGCAACCCCGGGACATCAACCTACGAGCAGTACTTC.

The chain has TRBV27 and TRBJ1-3; D remains ambiguous. The germline gives CDR1 MNHEY, CDR2 SMNVEV (reference sequence). The CDR3 has 15 residues. V shed 8 bases and J shed 0 bases, with 14 bases lying between them. The CDR3 nucleotides are TGTGCCAGCTTGAAAGACGGATACTCTGGAAACACCATATATTTT. It encodes CASLKDGYSGNTIYF.